The sequence of this T cell receptor (beta chain) was determined in a study of blood T cells in healthy people across ages. With a J-beta primer mix and a sample-barcoded 5' primer, a second PCR ran about 6 to 11 cycles. MiXCR, applied by TCRdb to the 5' RACE reads, yields one record per CDR3 protein. The table lists fewer than 2 million distinct CDR3 sequences, 35% to 50% of them singletons. Germline V lookup: CDR1 MNHNY, CDR2 SVGAGI (reference sequence). The J segment lost 7 bases and the V segment lost 6 bases, leaving 6 bases of the junction unmatched. CDR3 size: 13 residues. The sample holds a few counts of this clonotype.

J is TRBJ1-1 and V is TRBV6-6; TRBD1 aligns across 9 bases. Source material: blood. The clonotype originates from a human donor in good health. The CDR3 DNA reads TGTGCCAGCAGGTCACAGGGGGCCGGTGAAGCTTTCTTT. Amino acids: CASRSQGAGEAFF.